Presented here are 19 T cell receptor beta chains from one specimen sequenced in a study of molecular identifiers for immune sequencing clone quantification. TCRdb re-called the PCR reads through MiXCR, storing one row per CDR3 protein. The sample shows more than 550,000 distinct CDR3 sequences, roughly 25% of them seen only once. Source material: naive CD8+ T cells from blood, with Jurkat cell RNA spiked in. Indicated subset: FACS-sorted CD8+CD4-CCR7+CD45RA+ naive T cells. The receptors derive from a human donor in good health. Some libraries in this study had Jurkat cell RNA spiked in.

The CDR3 sequence: CASSPPDTAEQFF. DNA for the CDR3: TGTGCCAGCAGTCCCCCAGACACGGCTGAGCAGTTCTTC. The chain couples TRBV12-3 or TRBV12-4 to TRBJ2-1; the D is unclear. CDR3 length: 13 amino acids. Trimming cost V 5 bases and J 9 bases, with 14 bases left between them.

With respect to this clonotype: An end of the junction differs from the germline gene, which may be a read error. The rearrangement uses TRBV19 and TRBJ2-7, with 7 nucleotides matching TRBD1. CDR3 length: 14 residues. In germline, CDR1 is LNHDA, CDR2 SQIVND (reference sequence). The CDR3 is CANSPGQYPHERYF. The CDR3, as DNA: TGTGCCAATAGCCCGGGACAGTATCCCCACGAGCGGTACTTC. Full variable domain (outside the CDR3, taken from reference TRBV19 and TRBJ2-7): DGGITQSPKYLFRKEGQNVTLSCEQNLNHDAMYWYRQDPGQGLRLIYYSQIVNDFQKGDIAEGYSVSREKKESFPLTVTSAQKNPTAFYLCANSPGQYPHERYFGPGTRLTVT.

This clonotype was seen a single time. A single base separates this from a much larger clone, so it may be a read error. The chain couples TRBV20-1 to TRBJ2-7; maybe TRBD1 (6 bases). Germline-derived CDR1 and CDR2 are DFQATT and SNEGSKA (reference sequence). The CDR3 runs 13 residues. V shed 4 bases and J shed 6 bases, with 16 bases lying between them. This chain's CDR3 is CSANLQGEREQYF. CDR3 nucleotide sequence: TGCAGTGCTAATTTACAGGGTGAGCGCGAGCAGTACTTC.

This clonotype appeared a few times. This sequence joins TRBV6-5 and TRBJ2-1, with a weak D call TRBD2 (5 bases). V lost 2 bases and J lost 0, with 11 bases in between. Per the germline V gene, CDR1 is MNHEY and CDR2 is SVGAGI. CDR3 size: 16 residues. CDR3 in DNA: TGTGCCAGCAGTTACGCGAGCGGCAGCTCCTACAATGAGCAGTTCTTC. It translates to CASSYASGSSYNEQFF.

Details on this clonotype: This may arise from a read error, as a much more abundant clone is one base away. This chain links TRBV12-5 with TRBJ1-2, with no clear D. The CDR3 runs to 13 residues. Per the germline V gene, CDR1 is LGHNT and CDR2 is FRNRAP. CDR3 DNA sequence: TGTGTTAGTGGTTTGCCCGGGAACTATGGCTACACCTTC. It yields the protein CVSGLPGNYGYTF.

This clonotype was seen only a few times. V usage is TRBV19 and J usage is TRBJ2-3; D may be TRBD2 (5 bases). Germline V gene sequence: CDR1 LNHDA, CDR2 SQIVND (reference sequence). CDR3 length: 13 amino acids. V was pared by 4 bases and J by 4 bases, with 9 bases between. The CDR3 nucleotides read TGTGCCAGTAGTACAGGAGGCCCAGATACGCAGTATTTT. It codes for CASSTGGPDTQYF.

This clonotype was seen many times. The chain recombines TRBV19 with TRBJ2-1; TRBD1 matches at 9 bases. Germline V CDR1 and CDR2: LNHDA, SQIVND (reference sequence). This CDR3 has 14 residues. The trim removed 5 bases at V and 9 bases at J, leaving 8 bases unmatched. The CDR3, as DNA: TGTGCCAGTAGTGGGGACAGGGACGCCGGTGAGCAGTTCTTC. Residues: CASSGDRDAGEQFF.

This clonotype was recorded many times. This sequence joins TRBV2 and TRBJ1-5; 11 bases are a match to TRBD1. The germline V gene has CDR1 SNHLY and CDR2 FYNNEI. The CDR3 sequence is 15 residues long. V dropped 8 bases and J dropped 4; count of bases not matched to a gene: 7. The CDR3 DNA reads TGTGCCAGCCACGACGGGACAGGGGGTAATCAGCCCCAGCATTTT. This translates into CASHDGTGGNQPQHF.

This clonotype has ten or more counts. V gene TRBV7-2 combines with J gene TRBJ2-6; the D is unclear. V dropped 4 bases and J dropped 0 bases, with 7 bases sitting between them. The CDR3 spans 15 residues. From germline, CDR1 is SGHTA and CDR2 FQGNSA. Here the CDR3 DNA reads TGTGCCAGCAGCTCAGGATTCTCTGGGGCCAACGTCCTGACTTTC. The encoded protein is CASSSGFSGANVLTF.

This clonotype was seen ten or more times. The J gene is TRBJ2-3, the V gene TRBV6-5, with 11 bases that match TRBD2. V was pared by 5 bases and J by 1 base, with 5 bases of the junction left unmatched. The CDR3 contains 16 residues. Germline lookup yields CDR1 MNHEY and CDR2 SVGAGI. CDR3 sequence (DNA): TGTGCCAGCAGTAAACCGACTAGCGGGGGCACAGATACGCAGTATTTT. Its protein is CASSKPTSGGTDTQYF.

To note about this clonotype: This could be a read error, since a much larger clone is one nucleotide away. The V gene is TRBV12-3 or TRBV12-4, the J gene TRBJ2-3; 11 nucleotides match TRBD2. The CDR3 is made up of 16 amino acids. Unmatched junction bases numbered 6, after V lost 2 bases and J lost 5 bases. CDR3 region: CASSLWTSGLVDTQYF. The CDR3 DNA is TGTGCCAGCAGTTTATGGACTAGCGGGCTCGTAGATACGCAGTATTTT.

Turning to this clonotype: One end of the junction varies from germline; a read error may be responsible. V and J are TRBV6-2 or TRBV6-3 and TRBJ2-7; D may correspond to TRBD1 or TRBD2 (6 bases each). Germline loops: CDR1 MNHEY, CDR2 SVGEGT. CDR3 length equals 15 residues. Here the CDR3 DNA reads TGTGCCCGCAGTACCCCCGGGGGCTACATTTACGAGCAGTACTTC. Its translation: CARSTPGGYIYEQYF.

J is TRBJ1-5 and V is TRBV11-3, with D tentatively TRBD1 (5 bases). The germline V and J ends were trimmed by 5 bases and 5 bases, with 13 bases remaining between them. The CDR3 extends over 14 amino acids. Germline loops: CDR1 SGHNT, CDR2 YENEEA. The DNA of the CDR3 is TGTGCCAGCAGCGACGTAGACAGAGATCAGCCCCAGCATTTT. As protein: CASSDVDRDQPQHF.

In the case of this clonotype: A read error is possible here, since a much larger clone lies one base away. V usage is TRBV7-2 and J usage is TRBJ2-2; D is tentatively TRBD1 or TRBD2 (5 bases each). The germline V and J ends were trimmed by 5 bases and 2 bases, with 15 bases remaining between them. CDR3 length: 16 amino acids. The germline V gene encodes CDR1 SGHTA and CDR2 FQGNSA. The CDR3 loop reads CASSRDQGVNTGELFF. The DNA of the CDR3 is TGTGCCAGCAGCAGAGACCAGGGAGTAAACACCGGGGAGCTGTTTTTT.

This clonotype has more than one count but fewer than ten. The chain is built from TRBV6-5 and TRBJ1-1; perhaps TRBD1 as D (5 bases). This CDR3 contains 13 residues. V was shortened by 8 bases and J by 3 bases, with 13 bases between the two germline ends. The germline V gene encodes CDR1 MNHEY and CDR2 SVGAGI. The CDR3 sequence is CASYPGADTEAFF. The CDR3, as DNA: TGTGCCAGCTATCCCGGGGCCGACACTGAAGCTTTCTTT.

Comment on this clonotype: The junction shows a germline mismatch at one end, possibly a read error. The chain carries TRBV28 and TRBJ2-2, with 7 bases lining up with TRBD1. The CDR3 totals 14 residues. Germline V CDR1 and CDR2: MDHEN, SYDVKM. CDR3: CASRQQGNTGELLF. DNA of the CDR3: TGTGCCAGCAGACAACAGGGGAACACCGGGGAGCTGTTGTTT.

This clonotype was recorded a few times. V usage is TRBV28 and J usage is TRBJ1-1; no clear D gene. V was trimmed by 7 bases and J by 5 bases, leaving 11 bases between them. The CDR3 sequence is 12 residues long. The germline gives CDR1 MDHEN, CDR2 SYDVKM. The CDR3 loop reads CASTGRRTEAFF. The CDR3 bases are TGTGCCAGCACCGGCCGGAGAACTGAAGCTTTCTTT. The whole variable domain, filled in from reference TRBV28 and TRBJ1-1, reads DVKVTQSSRYLVKRTGEKVFLECVQDMDHENMFWYRQDPGLGLRLIYFSYDVKMKEKGDIPEGYSVSREKKERFSLILESASTNQTSMYLCASTGRRTEAFFGQGTRLTVV.

J is TRBJ1-2 and V is TRBV13; 10 bases match TRBD1. Germline V CDR1 and CDR2: PRHDT, FYEKMQ (reference sequence). The CDR3 totals 14 residues. Trimming at V came to 5 bases and at J to 9 bases, leaving 9 bases not matched to a gene. CDR3 nucleotides: TGTGCCAGCAGCCCAGTTGGGACAGGGGAGAGCTACACCTTC. This codes for CASSPVGTGESYTF.

Only one count was recorded for this clonotype. The CDR3 does not close with the conserved phenylalanine or tryptophan, likely indicating a read error. The chain uses TRBV5-6 and TRBJ2-3; D tentatively fits TRBD1 or TRBD2 (5 bases each). V lost 4 bases to trimming and J lost 1 base, with 13 bases between them. The CDR3 sequence is 15 residues long. In germline, CDR1 is SGHDT, CDR2 YYEEEE. CDR3 loop: CASSPGLLGTDTQYL. In DNA form, the CDR3 reads TGTGCCAGCAGCCCGGGGCTCCTAGGCACAGATACGCAGTATCTT.